The clone carrying this T cell receptor beta chain has a single count. This CDR3 is built from 15 residues. J gave up 2 bases and V 4 bases, and 2 bases lay outside the gene matches. Germline assignment: CDR1 SGHRS and CDR2 YFSETQ. This specimen belongs to a study of blood T cell repertoires in COVID-19. At the level of the study: The study drew acute and convalescent COVID-19 samples from the United States, Italy and Spain. Sources were T cells, B-cell-depleted T cells, or PBMCs; the material itself was cDNA or gDNA.

Original data processing: Quantification of nucleated cells was approximated via reference gene primer amplification. Only in-frame clones appear in the TCRdb table, and some are missing; sequencing was by immunoSEQ multiplex PCR. V and J calls and clone size follow that table, whereas D and trimming were derived from the DNA. The data hold about 50,000 clones, with around 81% observed a single time. A Seattle source enrolled patients during active infection and followed them longitudinally. The sample taken for sequencing was peripheral blood. The chain combines TRBV5-1 with TRBJ2-1; 11 nucleotides line up with TRBD2. The receptor was derived from a woman aged 80 or over with COVID-19, enrolled during active disease. CDR3 coding DNA: TGCGCCAGCAGCGGGACTAGCGGTGCCTACAATGAGCAGTTCTTC. Its protein is CASSGTSGAYNEQFF.